Below are 8 T cell receptor beta chains sequenced from a single sample in a study of cytomegalovirus exposure and HLA in healthy donors. 13 Jbeta primers and 60 Vbeta primers were used for the PCR. Profiling relied on immunoSEQ multiplex PCR, and the TCRdb table lists in-frame clones only, not all of them. The sample shows around 200,000 clones, about four fifths of them seen only once. Sample: PBMCs. The receptors here all came from a man between 40 and 49 years old in good health and CMV-seropositive.

This clone has just one count. The V and J genes are TRBV19 and TRBJ1-1, with D maybe TRBD1 (6 bases). The CDR3 is made up of 15 amino acids. V lost 1 base to trimming and J lost 4 bases, with 13 bases between them. Germline V lookup: CDR1 LNHDA, CDR2 SQIVND (reference sequence). The CDR3 sequence: CASSIVGQGSTEAFF. For the CDR3, the DNA is TGTGCCAGTAGTATAGTAGGGCAGGGGAGCACTGAAGCTTTCTTT.

V usage is TRBV5-4 and J usage is TRBJ2-3; D uncertain. Trimming removed 0 bases from V and 3 bases from J, with 5 bases in between. Germline V CDR1 and CDR2: SGHNT, YYREEE (reference sequence). The CDR3 runs to 13 residues. CDR3 sequence (DNA): TGTGCCAGCAGCTTGGGAGGAACAGATACGCAGTATTTT. Amino acid sequence: CASSLGGTDTQYF. Looking up the rest from reference TRBV5-4 and TRBJ2-3 gives the full variable domain: ETGVTQSPTHLIKTRGQQVTLRCSSQSGHNTVSWYQQALGQGPQFIFQYYREEENGRGNFPPRFSGLQFPNYSSELNVNALELDDSALYLCASSLGGTDTQYFGPGTRLTVL.

In its sample, this clone was seen once. The CDR3 bases are TGTGCCAGCAGTTACTCTACTAGCGGGAGCACAGATACGCAGTATTTT. Translation: CASSYSTSGSTDTQYF. The chain combines TRBV6-6 with TRBJ2-3, with 9 bases lining up with TRBD2. Per the germline V gene, CDR1 is MNHNY and CDR2 is SVGAGI (reference sequence). The CDR3 length is 16 residues. The J segment lost 0 bases and the V segment lost 0 bases, leaving 1 base of the junction unmatched.

The V and J genes are TRBV30 and TRBJ1-5; 7 nucleotides match TRBD1. The germline V gene encodes CDR1 GTSNPN and CDR2 SVGIG (reference sequence). V shed 7 bases and J 0 bases; nucleotides not matched to a gene: 6. The CDR3 has 14 residues. The CDR3, as DNA: TGTGCCTCAGGGGGGAGACTTAGCAATCAGCCCCAGCATTTT. Encoded protein: CASGGRLSNQPQHF.

Of note for this clone: One end of the junction varies from germline; a read error may be responsible. The chain joins TRBV6-5 to TRBJ2-2; 11 bases match TRBD2. Germline V CDR1 and CDR2: MNHEY, SVGAGI. The CDR3 totals 15 residues. The CDR3 sequence is CAGSTSGRNTGELFF. CDR3 coding DNA: TGTGCCGGCAGCACTAGCGGGAGAAACACCGGGGAGCTGTTTTTT.

The chain uses TRBV30 and TRBJ2-3; possible D gene TRBD2, 6 bases. Germline CDR1 GTSNPN, CDR2 SVGIG (reference sequence). CDR3 size: 12 residues. V lost 4 bases and J 6 bases, leaving 11 bases between the germline ends. CDR3: CAWNRGADTQYF. The CDR3 coding sequence is TGTGCCTGGAACCGCGGGGCGGATACGCAGTATTTT.

The V gene is TRBV6-1, the J gene TRBJ2-1; 7 positions agree with TRBD2. Germline V CDR1 and CDR2: MNHNS, SASEGT. CDR3 length: 19 residues. Unmatched junction bases numbered 12, after V lost 1 base and J lost 0 bases. The chain's CDR3 is CASSEEGLAAFSSYNEQFF. CDR3 DNA sequence: TGTGCCAGCAGTGAAGAGGGGCTAGCGGCCTTTTCCTCCTACAATGAGCAGTTCTTC.

The chain employs TRBV7-9 and TRBJ2-7; tentatively, D is TRBD2 (6 bases). The CDR3 runs 14 residues. The V end was cut by 4 bases, the J end by 3 bases, with 13 bases between. In germline, CDR1 is SEHNR, CDR2 FQNEAQ (reference sequence). CDR3 in amino acids: CASSSSWRDYEQYF. CDR3 nucleotide sequence: TGTGCCAGCAGCTCCAGTTGGCGGGACTACGAGCAGTACTTC. Full variable domain (remainder filled in from reference TRBV7-9 and TRBJ2-7): DTGVSQNPRHKITKRGQNVTFRCDPISEHNRLYWYRQTLGQGPEFLTYFQNEAQLEKSRLLSDRFSAERPKGSFSTLEIQRTEQGDSAMYLCASSSSWRDYEQYFGPGTRLTVT.